Here is one TCR beta chain with its context. As yet, its antigen is unknown. Deletions cut 5 bases from V and 4 bases from J, with 17 bases between. The length of the CDR3 is 16 residues. Germline CDR1 LNHDA, CDR2 SQIVND (reference sequence). This entry comes from a study of shared clonotypes between healthy human individuals. Study-wide results and limits: Naive subsets, compared against memory subsets, generally had larger estimated richness values. Clonotypes which were not shared had lower generation probabilities than clonotypes that all four donors shared.

Clones were read by immunoSEQ multiplex PCR, and TCRdb kept only the in-frame ones, dropping some. The table records 650,000 to 800,000 clones, 72% of them present only once. V is TRBV19 and J is TRBJ2-2; no reliable D call. The sequence was obtained from a young woman in good health. The sequenced sample was memory CD4+ T cells sorted from blood. The subset: CD45RA-negative fraction. DNA of the CDR3: TGTGCCAGTAGTGCGAGTTTTGCTCCGGTCACCGGGGAGCTGTTTTTT. Protein sequence: CASSASFAPVTGELFF.